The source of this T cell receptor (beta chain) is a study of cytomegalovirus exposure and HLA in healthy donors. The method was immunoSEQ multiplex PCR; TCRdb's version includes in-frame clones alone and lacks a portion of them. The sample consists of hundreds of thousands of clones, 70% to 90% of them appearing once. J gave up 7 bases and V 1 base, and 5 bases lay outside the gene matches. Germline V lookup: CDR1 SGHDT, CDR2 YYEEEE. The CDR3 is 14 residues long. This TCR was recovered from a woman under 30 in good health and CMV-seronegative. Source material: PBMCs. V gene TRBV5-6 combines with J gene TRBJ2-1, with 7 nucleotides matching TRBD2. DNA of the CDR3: TGTGCCAGCAGCTTGTCAGGGAGGGTTAATGAGCAGTTCTTC. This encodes CASSLSGRVNEQFF.